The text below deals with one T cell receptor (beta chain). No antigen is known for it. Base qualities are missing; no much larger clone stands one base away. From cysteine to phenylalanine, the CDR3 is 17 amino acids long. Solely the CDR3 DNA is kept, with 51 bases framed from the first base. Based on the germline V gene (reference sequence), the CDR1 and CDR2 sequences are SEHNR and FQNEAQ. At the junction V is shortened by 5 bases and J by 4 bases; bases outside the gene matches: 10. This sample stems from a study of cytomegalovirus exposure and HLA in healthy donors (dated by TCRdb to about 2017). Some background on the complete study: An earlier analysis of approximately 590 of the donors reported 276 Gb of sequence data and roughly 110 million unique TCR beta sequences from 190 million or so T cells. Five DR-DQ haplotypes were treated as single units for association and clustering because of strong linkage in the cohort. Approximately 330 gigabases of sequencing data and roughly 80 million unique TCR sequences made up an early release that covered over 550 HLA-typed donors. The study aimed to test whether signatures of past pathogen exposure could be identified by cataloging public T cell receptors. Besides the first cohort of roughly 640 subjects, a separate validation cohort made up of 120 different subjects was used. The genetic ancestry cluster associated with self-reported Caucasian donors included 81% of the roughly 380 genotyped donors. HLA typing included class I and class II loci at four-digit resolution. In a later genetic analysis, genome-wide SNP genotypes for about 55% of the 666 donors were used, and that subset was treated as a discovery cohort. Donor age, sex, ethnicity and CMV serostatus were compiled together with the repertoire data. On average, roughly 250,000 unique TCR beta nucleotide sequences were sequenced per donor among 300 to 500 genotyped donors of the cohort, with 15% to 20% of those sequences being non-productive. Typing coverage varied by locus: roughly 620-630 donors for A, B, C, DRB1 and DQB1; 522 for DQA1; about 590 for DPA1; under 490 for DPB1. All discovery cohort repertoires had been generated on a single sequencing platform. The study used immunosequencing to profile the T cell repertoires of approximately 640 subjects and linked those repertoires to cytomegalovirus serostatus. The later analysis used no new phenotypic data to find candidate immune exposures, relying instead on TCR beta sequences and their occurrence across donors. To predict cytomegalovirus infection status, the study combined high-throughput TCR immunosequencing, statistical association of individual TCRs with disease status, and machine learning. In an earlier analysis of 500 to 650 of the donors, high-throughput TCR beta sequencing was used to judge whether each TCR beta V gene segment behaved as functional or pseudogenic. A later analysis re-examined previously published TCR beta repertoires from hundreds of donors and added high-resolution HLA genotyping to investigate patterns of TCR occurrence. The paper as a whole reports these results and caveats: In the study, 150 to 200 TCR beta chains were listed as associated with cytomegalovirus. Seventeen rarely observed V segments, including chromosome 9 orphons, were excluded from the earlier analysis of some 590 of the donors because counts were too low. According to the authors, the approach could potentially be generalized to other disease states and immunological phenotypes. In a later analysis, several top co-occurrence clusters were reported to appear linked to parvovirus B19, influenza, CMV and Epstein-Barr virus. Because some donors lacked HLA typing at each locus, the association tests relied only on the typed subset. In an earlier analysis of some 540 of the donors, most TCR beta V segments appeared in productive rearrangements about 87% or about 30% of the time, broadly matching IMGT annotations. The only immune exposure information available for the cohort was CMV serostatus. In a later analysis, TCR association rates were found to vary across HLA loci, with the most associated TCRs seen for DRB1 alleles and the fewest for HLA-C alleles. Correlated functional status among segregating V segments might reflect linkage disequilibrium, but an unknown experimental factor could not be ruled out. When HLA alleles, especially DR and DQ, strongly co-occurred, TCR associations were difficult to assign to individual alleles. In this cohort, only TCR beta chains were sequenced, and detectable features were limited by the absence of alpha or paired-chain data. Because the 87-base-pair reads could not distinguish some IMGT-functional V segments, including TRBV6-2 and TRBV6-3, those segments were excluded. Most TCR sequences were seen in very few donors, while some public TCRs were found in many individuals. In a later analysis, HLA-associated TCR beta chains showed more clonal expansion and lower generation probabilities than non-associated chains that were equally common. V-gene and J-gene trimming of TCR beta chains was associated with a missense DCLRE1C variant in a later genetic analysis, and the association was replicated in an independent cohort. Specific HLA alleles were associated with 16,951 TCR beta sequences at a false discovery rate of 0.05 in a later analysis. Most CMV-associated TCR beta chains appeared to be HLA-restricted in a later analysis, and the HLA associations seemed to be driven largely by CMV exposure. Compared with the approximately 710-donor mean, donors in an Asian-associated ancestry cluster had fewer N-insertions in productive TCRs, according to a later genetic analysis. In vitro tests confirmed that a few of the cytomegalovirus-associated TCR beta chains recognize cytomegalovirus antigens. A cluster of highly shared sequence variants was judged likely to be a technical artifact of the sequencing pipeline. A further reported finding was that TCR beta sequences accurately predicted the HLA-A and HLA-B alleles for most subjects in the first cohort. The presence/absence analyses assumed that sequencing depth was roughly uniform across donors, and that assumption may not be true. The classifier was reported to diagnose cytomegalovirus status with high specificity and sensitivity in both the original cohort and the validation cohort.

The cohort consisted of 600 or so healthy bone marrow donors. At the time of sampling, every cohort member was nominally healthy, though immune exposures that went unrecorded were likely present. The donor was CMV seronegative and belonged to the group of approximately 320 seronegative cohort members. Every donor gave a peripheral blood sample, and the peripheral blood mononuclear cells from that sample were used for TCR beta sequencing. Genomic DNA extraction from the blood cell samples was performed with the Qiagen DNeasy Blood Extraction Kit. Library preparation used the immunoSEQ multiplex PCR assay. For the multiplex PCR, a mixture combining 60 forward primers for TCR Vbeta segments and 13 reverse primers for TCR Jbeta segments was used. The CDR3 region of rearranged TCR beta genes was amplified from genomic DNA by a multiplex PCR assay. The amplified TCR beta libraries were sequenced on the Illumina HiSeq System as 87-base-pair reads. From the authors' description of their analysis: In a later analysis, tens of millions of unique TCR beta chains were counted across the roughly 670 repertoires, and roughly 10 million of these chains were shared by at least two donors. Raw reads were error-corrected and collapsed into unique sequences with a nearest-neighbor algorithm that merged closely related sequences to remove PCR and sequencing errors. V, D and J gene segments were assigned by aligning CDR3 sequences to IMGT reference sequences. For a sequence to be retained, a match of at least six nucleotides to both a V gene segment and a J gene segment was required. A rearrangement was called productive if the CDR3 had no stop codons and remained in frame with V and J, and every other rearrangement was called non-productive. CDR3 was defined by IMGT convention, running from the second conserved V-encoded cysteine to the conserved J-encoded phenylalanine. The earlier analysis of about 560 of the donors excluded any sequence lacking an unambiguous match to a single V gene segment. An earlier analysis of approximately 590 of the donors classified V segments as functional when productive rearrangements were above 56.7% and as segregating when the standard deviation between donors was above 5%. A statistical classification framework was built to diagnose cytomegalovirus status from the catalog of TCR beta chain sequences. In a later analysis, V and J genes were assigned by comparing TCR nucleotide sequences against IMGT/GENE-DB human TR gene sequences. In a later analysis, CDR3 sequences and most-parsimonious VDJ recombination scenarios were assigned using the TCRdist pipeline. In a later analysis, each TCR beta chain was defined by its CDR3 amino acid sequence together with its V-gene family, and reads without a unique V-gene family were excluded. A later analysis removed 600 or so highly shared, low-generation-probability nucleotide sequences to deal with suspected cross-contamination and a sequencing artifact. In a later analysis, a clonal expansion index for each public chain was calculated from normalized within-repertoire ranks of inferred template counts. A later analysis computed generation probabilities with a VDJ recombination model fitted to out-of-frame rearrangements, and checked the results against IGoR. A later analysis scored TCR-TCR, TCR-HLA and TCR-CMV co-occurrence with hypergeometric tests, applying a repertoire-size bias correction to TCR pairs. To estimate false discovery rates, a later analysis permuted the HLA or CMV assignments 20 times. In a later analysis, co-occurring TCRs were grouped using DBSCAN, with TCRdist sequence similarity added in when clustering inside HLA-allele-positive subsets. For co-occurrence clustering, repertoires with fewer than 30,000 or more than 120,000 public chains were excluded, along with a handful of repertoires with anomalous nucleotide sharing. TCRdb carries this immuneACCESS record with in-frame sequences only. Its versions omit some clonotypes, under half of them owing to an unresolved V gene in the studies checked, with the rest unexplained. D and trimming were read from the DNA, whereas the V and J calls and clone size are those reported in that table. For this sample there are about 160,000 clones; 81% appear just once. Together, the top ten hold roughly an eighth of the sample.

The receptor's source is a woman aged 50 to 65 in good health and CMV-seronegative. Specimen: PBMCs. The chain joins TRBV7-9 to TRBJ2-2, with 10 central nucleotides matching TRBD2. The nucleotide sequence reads TGTGCCAGCAGCCTAGGTGGGCTAGCGGGAGTCACCGGGGAGCTGTTTTTT. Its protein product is CASSLGGLAGVTGELFF.